This T cell receptor beta chain was identified in a study of OX40 agonist ivuxolimab in advanced cancers. At the level of the study: Ivuxolimab, which patients received intravenously every 2 weeks, was dosed at 0.01 to 10 mg/kg. Eligibility rules accepted prior anti-PD-1, anti-PD-L1 or anti-CTLA-4 therapy, and over 35% had some. Partial responses, seen in three patients, involved one hepatocellular carcinoma and two cutaneous melanomas.

Assay: immunoSEQ multiplex PCR; the TCRdb copy retains only in-frame clones and omits some. The sample contains around 80,000 clones, approximately 80% of which appear only once. CDR1 is SGHTA, CDR2 FQGNSA, per germline. The length of the CDR3 is 13 residues. Trimming pared 5 bases from V and 7 bases from J, leaving 15 bases between. The TCR comes from an adult with an advanced solid tumor such as melanoma, head and neck, liver or kidney cancer. The sample in question was CD4+ or CD8+ T cells sorted from blood, obtained in a trial of the OX40 agonist ivuxolimab. The chain recombines TRBV7-2 with TRBJ2-7; possibly TRBD1 or TRBD2 for D (7 bases each). Here the CDR3 reads CASSSGTVTEQYF. DNA for the CDR3: TGTGCCAGCAGCAGCGGGACAGTTACTGAGCAGTACTTC.